Listed here are 5 T cell receptor beta chains from one sample, sequenced in a study of blood T cell repertoires in COVID-19. Assay used: immunoSEQ multiplex PCR; TCRdb lists only in-frame clones, some missing. The repertoire has 55,000 to 80,000 clones, about 80% of them found once; the top ten carry roughly 27%. Sequencing input: peripheral blood. Source of these receptors: a man aged 65-85 years with acute or convalescent COVID-19.

CDR3 amino acids: CASSQRTGEGRGYTF. The DNA of the CDR3 is TGTGCCAGCTCACAGAGGACAGGGGAGGGGAGGGGCTACACCTTC. The chain carries TRBV6-5 and TRBJ1-2; the match to TRBD1 covers 9 bases. This CDR3 has 15 amino acids. Germline V CDR1 and CDR2: MNHEY, SVGAGI. Trimming cost V 8 bases and J 8 bases; bases outside gene matches: 15.

This sequence joins TRBV5-6 and TRBJ2-7, with 9 bases identical to TRBD2. Germline V gene data show CDR1 as SGHDT and CDR2 as YYEEEE. Unmatched junction bases numbered 6, after V lost 2 bases and J lost 6 bases. This CDR3 region has 14 residues. The CDR3: CASSFVISGSEQYF. The CDR3 DNA sequence: TGTGCCAGCAGCTTTGTGATTAGCGGGAGCGAGCAGTACTTC. Combining the CDR3 with reference TRBV5-6 and TRBJ2-7 gives the whole variable domain DAGVTQSPTHLIKTRGQQVTLRCSPKSGHDTVSWYQQALGQGPQFIFQYYEEEERQRGNFPDRFSGHQFPNYSSELNVNALLLGDSALYLCASSFVISGSEQYFGPGTRLTVT.

The gene calls are TRBV7-9 and TRBJ1-4, with TRBD1 matching 8 bases. Germline CDR1 is SEHNR and CDR2 is FQNEAQ (reference sequence). This CDR3 has 15 residues. The V segment lost 3 bases and the J segment 8 bases; nucleotides outside the gene matches: 8. CDR3 loop: CASSLDDRGVEKLFF. In DNA form, the CDR3 reads TGTGCCAGCAGCTTGGATGACAGGGGAGTCGAAAAACTGTTTTTT.

The V and J genes are TRBV6-5 and TRBJ2-1; TRBD1 agrees at 7 bases. The germline CDR1 and CDR2 sequences are MNHEY and SVGAGI. This CDR3 comprises 15 residues. After removal of 4 bases from V and 2 bases from J, the junction contained 5 bases not matched to a gene. This chain's CDR3 is CASSSSGGPYNEQFF. CDR3 nucleotides: TGTGCCAGCAGTTCCTCAGGGGGACCCTACAATGAGCAGTTCTTC.

The chain links TRBV27 to TRBJ1-2; D perhaps matches TRBD1 (6 bases). The CDR3 loop spans 14 amino acids. V was cut by 1 base and J by 7 bases, with 13 bases left in between. CDR1 and CDR2 from the germline V gene are MNHEY and SMNVEV (reference sequence). CDR3: CASSLYGGAAGYTF. CDR3 nucleotide sequence: TGTGCCAGCAGTTTATACGGGGGGGCTGCTGGCTACACCTTC.